Listed below are T cell receptor beta chains from one sample, sequenced in a study of blood T cell repertoires in COVID-19. The data were produced by immunoSEQ multiplex PCR, yet TCRdb's version contains in-frame clones alone and is incomplete. The table includes 95,000 to 150,000 clones, 80% to 90% detected once. The sample taken for sequencing was peripheral blood. These receptors all stem from a man aged 40-50 years with acute or convalescent COVID-19. Each CDR3 is given without its conserved first and last residue.

v_gene | CDR3aa
TRBV3-1/TRBV3-2 | ASSQFMNQPQH
TRBV5-1 | ASSTDGGNGNTIY
TRBV4-1 | ASSQTGGYT
TRBV19 | ASRRGTGAGQPQH
TRBV6-5 | ASRSSGNTIY
TRBV29-1 | SVELPWTGDSYEQY
TRBV2 | AKTWGVGTGELF
TRBV7-2 | ASSLASPNTGNEQF
TRBV11-3 | ASSFRAGVEQY
TRBV2 | ATTGATGGTQY
TRBV2 | ATSSGSYEQY
TRBV6-6 | ASRGGGDYGYT
TRBV5-1 | ASSLTQGNTEAF
TRBV9 | ASSVGGNSPLH
TRBV27 | ASSFSLPWNTEAF
TRBV3-1/TRBV3-2 | ASSRTGGSYNSPLH
TRBV9 | ASSVRDSSTDTQY
TRBV9 | ASSSSPGQGDEKLF
TRBV30 | AWSVGGGTDTQY
TRBV4-2 | ASSPAGGGDTQY
TRBV30 | AWSVGGTGAEQY
TRBV5-5 | ASSLEFGGSVIIQY
TRBV2 | ASSEGGSYEQY
TRBV5-1 | ASSFETGSTGYT
TRBV4-2 | ASGQDYGYT
TRBV25-1 | ASSESGGDQPQH
TRBV6-2/TRBV6-3 | ASSDRGDTDTQY
TRBV5-1 | ASSLAVGGYTEAF
TRBV6-6 | ASRQSGPYNSPLH
TRBV7-9 | ASSATVGNAAKNEKLF
TRBV18 | ASSPPVRGPGNEQF
TRBV11-2 | ASSLAGGPYEQY
TRBV5-1 | ASSFTGGPYEQY
TRBV30 | AWSPRGQARGYGYT
TRBV30 | AWSLGATNEKLF
TRBV4-3 | ASAKERWATNEKLF
TRBV5-1 | ASSSGDTQY
TRBV2 | ASSGTGLRNEKLF
TRBV4-1 | ASSRDRVLGTQY
TRBV4-3 | ASSLPREGAMGTEAF
TRBV29-1 | SVMSLSGAEAF
TRBV3-1/TRBV3-2 | ASSQDFQGSGNQPQH
TRBV30 | AWTSSAYEQY
TRBV4-1 | ASSQERDPTRNTEAF
TRBV6-1 | ASSDRGWTDTQY
TRBV5-4 | ASSPGGPTNEKLF
TRBV29-1 | SVAWGQGKGETQY
TRBV5-1 | ASSLRQGPYEQF
TRBV9 | ASSADTNTEAF
TRBV5-1 | ASSSLKLTGNTEAF
TRBV27 | ASSPHRGRTGELF
TRBV4-1 | ASSHLTGDTEAF
TRBV29-1 | SGSTVAGEKLF
TRBV30 | AWSKASGNTIY
TRBV19 | ASRGQTNTGELF
TRBV18 | ASSGDRSAYEQY
TRBV27 | ASSFTSGSVTGELF
TRBV27 | ASSLRGTRETQY
TRBV3-1/TRBV3-2 | ASSSPLTGFSGYT